This T cell receptor (beta chain) was identified in a study of shared clonotypes between healthy human individuals. Donors, healthy HIV-negative adults, lacked recent acute infections or vaccinations. Study outcomes and limitations: The donor pool, a small one, limited the genetic and exposure-history diversity represented.

The germline gives CDR1 SGHAT, CDR2 FQNNGV. The junction had 7 bases not matched to a gene; V was cut back by 5 bases and J by 10 bases. The CDR3 is 12 amino acids. In the authors' workflow: Junction-only immunoSEQ sequences carried no quality scores, so filtering differed. Sequencing was performed with immunoSEQ multiplex PCR; in TCRdb, only in-frame clones are kept and a portion is missing. Clone size and the V and J calls come from that table; the DNA yielded D and trimming. The sample shows about half a million clones, around 77% of them seen only once. This clone has ten or more counts. Its target is unknown.

Sequencing used PBMCs. V usage is TRBV11-2 and J usage is TRBJ2-7; 8 nucleotides match TRBD1. The TCR comes from a woman aged 40 to 50 in good health. Some clones in this sample may be carry-over from other donors' samples. DNA of the CDR3: TGTGCCAGCAGCGTCGGACAGGGATATCAGTACTTC. It specifies CASSVGQGYQYF.